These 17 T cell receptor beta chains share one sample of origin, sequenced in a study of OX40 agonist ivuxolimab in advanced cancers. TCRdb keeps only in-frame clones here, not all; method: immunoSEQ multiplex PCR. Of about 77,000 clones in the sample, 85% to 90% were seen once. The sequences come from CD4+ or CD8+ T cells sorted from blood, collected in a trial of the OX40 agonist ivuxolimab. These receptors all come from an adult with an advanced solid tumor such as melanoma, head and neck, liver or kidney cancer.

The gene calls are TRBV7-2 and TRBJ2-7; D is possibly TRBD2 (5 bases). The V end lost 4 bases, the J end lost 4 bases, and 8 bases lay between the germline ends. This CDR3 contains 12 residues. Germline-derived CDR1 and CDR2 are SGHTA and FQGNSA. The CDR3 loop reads CASSYTSYEQYF. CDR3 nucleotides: TGTGCCAGCAGCTACACTAGTTACGAGCAGTACTTC.

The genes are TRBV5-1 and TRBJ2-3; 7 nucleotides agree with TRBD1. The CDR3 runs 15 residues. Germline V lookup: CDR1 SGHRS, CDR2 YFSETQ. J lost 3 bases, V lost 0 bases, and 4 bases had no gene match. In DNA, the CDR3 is TGCGCCAGCAGCTTGGCGACAGGGATGACAGATACGCAGTATTTT. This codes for CASSLATGMTDTQYF.

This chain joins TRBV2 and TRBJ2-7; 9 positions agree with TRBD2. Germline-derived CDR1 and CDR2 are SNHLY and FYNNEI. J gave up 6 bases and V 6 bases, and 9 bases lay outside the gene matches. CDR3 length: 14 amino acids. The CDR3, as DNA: TGTGCCAGCAGCCCCAGGACTAGCGTCGGCGAGCAGTACTTC. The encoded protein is CASSPRTSVGEQYF. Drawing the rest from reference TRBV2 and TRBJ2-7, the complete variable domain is EPEVTQTPSHQVTQMGQEVILRCVPISNHLYFYWYRQILGQKVEFLVSFYNNEISEKSEIFDDQFSVERPDGSNFTLKIRSTKLEDSAMYFCASSPRTSVGEQYFGPGTRLTVT.

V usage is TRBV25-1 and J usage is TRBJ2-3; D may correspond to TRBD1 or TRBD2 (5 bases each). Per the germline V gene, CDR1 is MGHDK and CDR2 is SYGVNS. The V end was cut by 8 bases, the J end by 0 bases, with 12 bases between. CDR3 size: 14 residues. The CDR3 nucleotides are TGTGCCAGCCAGGGAGCGGAAAGCACAGATACGCAGTATTTT. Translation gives CASQGAESTDTQYF.

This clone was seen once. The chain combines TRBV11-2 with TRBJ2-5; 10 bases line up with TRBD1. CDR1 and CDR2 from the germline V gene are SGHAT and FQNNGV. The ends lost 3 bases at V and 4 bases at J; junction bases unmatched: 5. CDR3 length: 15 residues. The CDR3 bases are TGTGCCAGCAGCTTTGACAGGGGGCAGTCAGAGACCCAGTACTTC. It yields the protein CASSFDRGQSETQYF.

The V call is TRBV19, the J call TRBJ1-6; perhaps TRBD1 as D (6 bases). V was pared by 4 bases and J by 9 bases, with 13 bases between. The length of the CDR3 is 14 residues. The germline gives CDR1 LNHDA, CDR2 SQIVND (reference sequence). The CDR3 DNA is TGTGCCAGTAGTACGGACAGAGATTTTTCACCCCTCCACTTT. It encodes CASSTDRDFSPLHF.

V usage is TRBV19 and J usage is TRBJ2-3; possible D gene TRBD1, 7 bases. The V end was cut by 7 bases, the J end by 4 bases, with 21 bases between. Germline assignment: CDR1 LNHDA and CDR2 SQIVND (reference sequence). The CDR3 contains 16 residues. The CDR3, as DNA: TGTGCCAGTAAAACTGGGGCGGGACAGCGGGCAGATACGCAGTATTTT. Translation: CASKTGAGQRADTQYF.

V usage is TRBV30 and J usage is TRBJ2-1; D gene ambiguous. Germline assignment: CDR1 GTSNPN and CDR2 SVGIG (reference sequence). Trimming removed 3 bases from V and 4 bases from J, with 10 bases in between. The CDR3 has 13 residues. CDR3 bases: TGTGCCTGGAGGGAACAGCTTTACAATGAGCAGTTCTTC. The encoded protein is CAWREQLYNEQFF.

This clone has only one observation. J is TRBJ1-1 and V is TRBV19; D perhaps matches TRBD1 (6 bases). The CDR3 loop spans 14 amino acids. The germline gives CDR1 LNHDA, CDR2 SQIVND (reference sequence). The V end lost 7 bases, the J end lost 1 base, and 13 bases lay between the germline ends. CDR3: CASTWAGENTEAFF. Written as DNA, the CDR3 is TGTGCCAGTACTTGGGCAGGGGAGAACACTGAAGCTTTCTTT.

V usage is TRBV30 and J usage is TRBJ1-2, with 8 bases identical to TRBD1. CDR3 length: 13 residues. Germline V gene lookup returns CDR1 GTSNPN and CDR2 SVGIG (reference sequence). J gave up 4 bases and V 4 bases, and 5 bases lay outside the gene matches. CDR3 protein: CAWKPGGPYGYTF. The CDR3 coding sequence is TGTGCCTGGAAACCAGGGGGCCCCTATGGCTACACCTTC.

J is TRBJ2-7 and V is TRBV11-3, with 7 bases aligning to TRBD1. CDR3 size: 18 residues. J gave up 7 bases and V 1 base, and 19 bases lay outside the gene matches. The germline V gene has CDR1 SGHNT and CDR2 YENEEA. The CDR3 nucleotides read TGTGCCAGCAGCTTAGGGTGGGGATCGGGACAGCGCCCTGGGGAGCAGTACTTC. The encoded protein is CASSLGWGSGQRPGEQYF.

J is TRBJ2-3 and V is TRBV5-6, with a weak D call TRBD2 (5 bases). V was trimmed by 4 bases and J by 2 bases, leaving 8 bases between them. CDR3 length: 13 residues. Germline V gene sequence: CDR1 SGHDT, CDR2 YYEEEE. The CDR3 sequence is CASSLSATDTQYF. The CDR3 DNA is TGTGCCAGCAGCCTTAGCGCCACAGATACGCAGTATTTT.

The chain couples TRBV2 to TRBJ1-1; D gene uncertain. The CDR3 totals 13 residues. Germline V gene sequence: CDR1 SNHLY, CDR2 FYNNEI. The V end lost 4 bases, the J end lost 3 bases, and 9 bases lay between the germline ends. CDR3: CASSVGRDTEAFF. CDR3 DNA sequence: TGTGCCAGCAGTGTCGGTAGGGACACTGAAGCTTTCTTT.

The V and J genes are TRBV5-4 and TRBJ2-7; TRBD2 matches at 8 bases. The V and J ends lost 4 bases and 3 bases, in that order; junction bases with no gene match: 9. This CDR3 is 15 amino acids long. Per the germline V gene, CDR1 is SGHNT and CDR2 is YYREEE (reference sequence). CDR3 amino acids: CASSRGGSGLYEQYF. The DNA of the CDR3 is TGTGCCAGCAGCCGGGGGGGGAGCGGTCTCTACGAGCAGTACTTC.

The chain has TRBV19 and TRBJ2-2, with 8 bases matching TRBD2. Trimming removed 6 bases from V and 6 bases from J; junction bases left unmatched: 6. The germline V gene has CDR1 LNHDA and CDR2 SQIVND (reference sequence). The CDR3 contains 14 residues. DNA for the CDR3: TGTGCCAGTAGGCCACTAGCGGAGGCCGGGGAGCTGTTTTTT. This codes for CASRPLAEAGELFF.

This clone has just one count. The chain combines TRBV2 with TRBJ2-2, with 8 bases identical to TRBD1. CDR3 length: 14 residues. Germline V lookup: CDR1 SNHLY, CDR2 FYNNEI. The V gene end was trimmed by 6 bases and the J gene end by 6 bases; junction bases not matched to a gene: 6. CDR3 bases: TGTGCCAGCAGCACTTCACAGGGGGCCGGGGAGCTGTTTTTT. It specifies CASSTSQGAGELFF.

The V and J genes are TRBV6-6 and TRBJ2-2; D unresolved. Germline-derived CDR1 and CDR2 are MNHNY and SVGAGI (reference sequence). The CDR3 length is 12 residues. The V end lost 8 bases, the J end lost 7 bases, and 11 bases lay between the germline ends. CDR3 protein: CASGRTSGELFF. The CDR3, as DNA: TGTGCCAGCGGTCGAACGAGCGGGGAGCTGTTTTTT.